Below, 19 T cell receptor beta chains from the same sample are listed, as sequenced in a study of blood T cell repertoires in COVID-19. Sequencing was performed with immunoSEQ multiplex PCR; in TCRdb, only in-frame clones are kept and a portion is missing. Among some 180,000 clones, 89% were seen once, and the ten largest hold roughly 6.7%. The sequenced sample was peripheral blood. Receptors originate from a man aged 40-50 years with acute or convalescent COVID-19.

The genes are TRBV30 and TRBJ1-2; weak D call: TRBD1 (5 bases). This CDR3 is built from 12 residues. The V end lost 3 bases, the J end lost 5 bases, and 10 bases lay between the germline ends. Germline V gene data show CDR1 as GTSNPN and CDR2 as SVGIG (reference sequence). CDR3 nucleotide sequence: TGTGCCTGGAGGCAGGGTTCTTATGGCTACACCTTC. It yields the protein CAWRQGSYGYTF.

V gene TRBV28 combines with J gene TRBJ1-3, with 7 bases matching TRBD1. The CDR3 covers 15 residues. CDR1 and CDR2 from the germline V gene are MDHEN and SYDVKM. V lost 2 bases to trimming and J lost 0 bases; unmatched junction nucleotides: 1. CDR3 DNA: TGTGCCAGCAGTTTACCAGGGGGCTCTGGAAACACCATATATTTT. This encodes CASSLPGGSGNTIYF.

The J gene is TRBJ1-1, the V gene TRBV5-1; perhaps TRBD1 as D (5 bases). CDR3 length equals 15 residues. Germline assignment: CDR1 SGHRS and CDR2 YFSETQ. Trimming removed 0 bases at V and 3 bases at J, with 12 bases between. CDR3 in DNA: TGCGCCAGCAGCTTGGAAGGGGTAGAGTACACTGAAGCTTTCTTT. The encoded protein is CASSLEGVEYTEAFF.

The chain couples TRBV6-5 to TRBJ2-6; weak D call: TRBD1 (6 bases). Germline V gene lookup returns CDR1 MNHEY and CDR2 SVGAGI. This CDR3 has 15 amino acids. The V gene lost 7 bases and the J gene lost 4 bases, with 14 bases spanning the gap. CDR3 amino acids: CASIHRAQGANVLTF. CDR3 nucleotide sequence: TGTGCCAGCATTCACAGGGCACAGGGGGCCAACGTCCTGACTTTC.

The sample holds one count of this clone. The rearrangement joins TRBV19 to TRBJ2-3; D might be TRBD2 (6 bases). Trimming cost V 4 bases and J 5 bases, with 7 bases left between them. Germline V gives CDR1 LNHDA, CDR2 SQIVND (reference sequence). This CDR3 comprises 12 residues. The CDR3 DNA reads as TGTGCCAGTAGTAGGGGAGGAGATACGCAGTATTTT. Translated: CASSRGGDTQYF.

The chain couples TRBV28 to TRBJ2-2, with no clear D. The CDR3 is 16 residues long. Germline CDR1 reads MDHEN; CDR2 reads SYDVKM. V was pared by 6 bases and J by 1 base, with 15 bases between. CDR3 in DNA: TGTGCCAGCAGACTCACCCGTGGTATGAACACCGGGGAGCTGTTTTTT. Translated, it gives CASRLTRGMNTGELFF.

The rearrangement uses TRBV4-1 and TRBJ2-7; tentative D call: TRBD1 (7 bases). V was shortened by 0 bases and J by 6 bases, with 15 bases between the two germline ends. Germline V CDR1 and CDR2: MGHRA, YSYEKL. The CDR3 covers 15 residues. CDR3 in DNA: TGCGCCAGCAGCCAAGAAATCAACAGGGGAGGCGAGCAGTACTTC. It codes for CASSQEINRGGEQYF.

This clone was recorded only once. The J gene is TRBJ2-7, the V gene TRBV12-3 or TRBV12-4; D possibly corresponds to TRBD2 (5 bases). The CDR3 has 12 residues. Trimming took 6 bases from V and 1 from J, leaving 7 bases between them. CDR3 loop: CASRKRSYEQYF. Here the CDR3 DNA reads TGTGCCAGCAGGAAGCGGTCCTACGAGCAGTACTTC.

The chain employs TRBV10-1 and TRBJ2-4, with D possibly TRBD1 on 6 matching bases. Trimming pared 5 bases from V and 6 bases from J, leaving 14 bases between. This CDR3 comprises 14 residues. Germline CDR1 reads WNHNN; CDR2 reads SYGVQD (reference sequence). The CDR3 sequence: CASSKGQFPNIQYF. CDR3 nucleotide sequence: TGCGCCAGCAGTAAAGGACAGTTTCCAAACATTCAGTACTTC.

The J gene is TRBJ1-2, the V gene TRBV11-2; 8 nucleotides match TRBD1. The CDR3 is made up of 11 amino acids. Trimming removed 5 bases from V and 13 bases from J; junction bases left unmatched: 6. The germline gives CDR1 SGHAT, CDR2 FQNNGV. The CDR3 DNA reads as TGTGCCAGCAGCCAACTACAGGGGGTCACCTTC. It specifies CASSQLQGVTF. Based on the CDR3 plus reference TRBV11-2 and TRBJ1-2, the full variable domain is EAGVAQSPRYKIIEKRQSVAFWCNPISGHATLYWYQQILGQGPKLLIQFQNNGVVDDSQLPKDRFSAERLKGVDSTLKIQPAKLEDSAVYLCASSQLQGVTFGSGTRLTVV.

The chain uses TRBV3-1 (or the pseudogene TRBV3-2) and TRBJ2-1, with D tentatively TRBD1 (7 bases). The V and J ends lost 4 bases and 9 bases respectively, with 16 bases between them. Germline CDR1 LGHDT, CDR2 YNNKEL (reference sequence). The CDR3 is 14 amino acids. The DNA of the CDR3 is TGTGCCAGCAGCCGGCGCAGGGGGGAGAGTGAGCAGTTCTTC. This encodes CASSRRRGESEQFF.

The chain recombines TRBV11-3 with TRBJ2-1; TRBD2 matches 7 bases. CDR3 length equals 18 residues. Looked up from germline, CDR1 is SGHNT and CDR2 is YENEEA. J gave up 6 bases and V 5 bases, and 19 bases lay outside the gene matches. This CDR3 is CASSPSTSTSRFLNEQFF. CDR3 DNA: TGTGCCAGCAGCCCTTCAACCTCGACTAGCCGTTTTCTCAATGAGCAGTTCTTC.

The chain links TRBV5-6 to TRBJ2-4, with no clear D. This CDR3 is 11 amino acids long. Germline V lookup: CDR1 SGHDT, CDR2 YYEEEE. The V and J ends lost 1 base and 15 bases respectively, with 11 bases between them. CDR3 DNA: TGTGCCAGCAGCTTGTACAAGAGGCCGTACTTC. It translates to CASSLYKRPYF.

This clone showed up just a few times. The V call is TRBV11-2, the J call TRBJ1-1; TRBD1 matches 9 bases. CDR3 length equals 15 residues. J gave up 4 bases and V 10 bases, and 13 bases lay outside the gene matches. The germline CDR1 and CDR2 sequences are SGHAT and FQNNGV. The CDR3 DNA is TGTGCCACCGCACAGGGGGCTGGGGGGAGCACTGAAGCTTTCTTT. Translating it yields CATAQGAGGSTEAFF.

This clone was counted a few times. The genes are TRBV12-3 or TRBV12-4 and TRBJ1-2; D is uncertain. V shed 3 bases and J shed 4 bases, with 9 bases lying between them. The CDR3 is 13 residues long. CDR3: CASSFRSLYGYTF. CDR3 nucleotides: TGTGCCAGCAGTTTCCGGAGCCTCTATGGCTACACCTTC.

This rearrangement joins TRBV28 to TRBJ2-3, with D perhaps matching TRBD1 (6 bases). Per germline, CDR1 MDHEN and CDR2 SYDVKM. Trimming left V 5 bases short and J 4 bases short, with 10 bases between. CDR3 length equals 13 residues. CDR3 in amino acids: CASSQGIPDTQYF. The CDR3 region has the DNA TGTGCCAGCAGTCAGGGGATCCCAGATACGCAGTATTTT.

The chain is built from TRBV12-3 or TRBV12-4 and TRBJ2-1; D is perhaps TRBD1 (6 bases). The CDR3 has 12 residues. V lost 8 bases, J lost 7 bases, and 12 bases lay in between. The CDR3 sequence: CASLGGTNEQFF. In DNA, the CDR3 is TGTGCCAGCTTAGGGGGAACGAATGAGCAGTTCTTC.

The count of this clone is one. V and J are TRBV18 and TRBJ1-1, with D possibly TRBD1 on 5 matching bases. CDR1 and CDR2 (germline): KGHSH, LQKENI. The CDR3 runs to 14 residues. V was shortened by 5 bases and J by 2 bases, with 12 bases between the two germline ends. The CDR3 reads CASSSEQENTEAFF. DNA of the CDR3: TGTGCCAGCTCATCTGAACAGGAAAACACTGAAGCTTTCTTT.

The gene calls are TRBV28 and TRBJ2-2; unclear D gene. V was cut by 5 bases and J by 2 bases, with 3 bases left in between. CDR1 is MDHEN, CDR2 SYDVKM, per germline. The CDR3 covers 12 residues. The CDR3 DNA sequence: TGTGCCAGCAGTCTTAACACCGGGGAGCTGTTTTTT. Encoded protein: CASSLNTGELFF. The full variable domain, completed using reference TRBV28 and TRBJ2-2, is DVKVTQSSRYLVKRTGEKVFLECVQDMDHENMFWYRQDPGLGLRLIYFSYDVKMKEKGDIPEGYSVSREKKERFSLILESASTNQTSMYLCASSLNTGELFFGEGSRLTVL.